This T cell receptor (beta chain) was captured in a study of OX40 agonist ivuxolimab in advanced cancers. Overall study context: Intravenous ivuxolimab at 0.01 to 10 mg/kg was given to patients every 2 weeks.

V was pared by 8 bases and J by 0 bases, with 12 bases between. This CDR3 region has 13 residues. The germline V gene encodes CDR1 SGHRS and CDR2 YFSETQ. This table comes from immunoSEQ multiplex PCR, and its TCRdb copy is limited to in-frame clones, with some not included. The table shows about 65,000 clones, with roughly 91% occurring only once. The chain has TRBV5-1 and TRBJ2-7, with D perhaps matching TRBD2 (5 bases). This clonotype originated in an adult with an advanced solid tumor such as melanoma, head and neck, liver or kidney cancer. Here the sequenced sample was CD4+ or CD8+ T cells sorted from blood, taken in a trial of the OX40 agonist ivuxolimab. The CDR3 sequence is CASADGISYEQYF. DNA for the CDR3: TGCGCCAGTGCAGACGGGATCTCCTACGAGCAGTACTTC.